Listed below are T cell receptor beta chains from one sample, sequenced in a study of response to subunit inactivated influenza vaccine. TCRdb re-derived calls from the RT-PCR reads in MiXCR, one entry per CDR3 protein. The repertoire holds about 700,000 distinct CDR3 sequences, with approximately 14% as singletons. Here the sequenced sample was PBMCs from blood, taken approximately 13 days after vaccination. The receptors come from a man over 45 who received an inactivated influenza vaccine. Both conserved end residues are part of each CDR3. A D gene is named only where the DNA matches it firmly. Size is omitted from some rows. Given values are once, few, many or a class for expanded clones.

d_call: TRBD2
clone_size: few
j_call: TRBJ2-1
v_call: TRBV20-1
cdr3_length: 14
cdr3_nt: TGCAGTGCCCCTAGCGGGAGTGGTTTCAATGAGCAGTTCTTC
cdr3_aa: CSAPSGSGFNEQFF

d_call: NA
clone_size: NA
j_call: TRBJ2-3
v_call: TRBV9
cdr3_length: 17
cdr3_nt: TGTGCCAGCAGCGTAAATAGTGGTCCTACCTTAGGAGATACGCAGTATTTT
cdr3_aa: CASSVNSGPTLGDTQYF

d_call: NA
clone_size: NA
j_call: TRBJ1-4
v_call: TRBV4-2
cdr3_length: 11
cdr3_nt: TGTGCCAGCAGCCAGGGACGATGGATGTTTTTT
cdr3_aa: CASSQGRWMFF

d_call: NA
clone_size: few
j_call: TRBJ2-7
v_call: TRBV7-9
cdr3_length: 15
cdr3_nt: TGTGCCAGCAGCCTCGGGACCCTCGTCGTGTACGAGCAGTACTTC
cdr3_aa: CASSLGTLVVYEQYF

d_call: NA
clone_size: NA
j_call: TRBJ1-2
v_call: TRBV5-1
cdr3_length: 16
cdr3_nt: TGCGCCAGCAGTTCTGGACAGTACCCACCGGCGTATGGCTACACCTTC
cdr3_aa: CASSSGQYPPAYGYTF

d_call: NA
clone_size: NA
j_call: TRBJ2-7
v_call: TRBV7-3
cdr3_length: 14
cdr3_nt: TGTGCCAGCAGCATAACCGGGGGTTCCTACGAGCAGTACTTC
cdr3_aa: CASSITGGSYEQYF

d_call: NA
clone_size: NA
j_call: TRBJ1-1
v_call: TRBV4-1
cdr3_length: 15
cdr3_nt: TGCGCCAGCAGCCAAGGTACCCAGAGGAACACTGAAGCTTTCTTT
cdr3_aa: CASSQGTQRNTEAFF

d_call: NA
clone_size: few
j_call: TRBJ1-2
v_call: TRBV5-1
cdr3_length: 14
cdr3_nt: TGCGCCAGCAGCGAATCCGGGACGAGCTATGGCTACACCTTC
cdr3_aa: CASSESGTSYGYTF

d_call: TRBD2
clone_size: few
j_call: TRBJ2-1
v_call: TRBV4-3
cdr3_length: 18
cdr3_nt: TGCGCCAGCAGCCAAGAGGTTAGCGGGAGGAGATATATCAATGAGCAGTTCTTC
cdr3_aa: CASSQEVSGRRYINEQFF

d_call: NA
clone_size: NA
j_call: TRBJ1-5
v_call: TRBV5-1
cdr3_length: 15
cdr3_nt: TGCGCCAGCAGCGCCGGTCAGGGTCGCAATCAGCCCCAGCATTTT
cdr3_aa: CASSAGQGRNQPQHF

d_call: NA
clone_size: NA
j_call: TRBJ2-3
v_call: TRBV5-1
cdr3_length: 15
cdr3_nt: TGCGCCAGCAGCCCGACAGCCTCTAGCACAGATACGCAGTATTTT
cdr3_aa: CASSPTASSTDTQYF

d_call: NA
clone_size: NA
j_call: TRBJ2-1
v_call: TRBV15
cdr3_length: 15
cdr3_nt: TGTGCCACCAGCAGAGATGTGTCTGGGGACAATGAGCAGTTCTTC
cdr3_aa: CATSRDVSGDNEQFF

d_call: NA
clone_size: few
j_call: TRBJ2-2
v_call: TRBV20-1
cdr3_length: 14
cdr3_nt: TGCAGTGCGGGGGGGACAGCGAACACCGGGGAGCTGTTTTTT
cdr3_aa: CSAGGTANTGELFF

d_call: NA
clone_size: many
j_call: TRBJ2-4
v_call: TRBV5-1
cdr3_length: 15
cdr3_nt: TGCGCCAGCAGCTTGGAAGTTAGGGGATCAAACATTCAGTACTTC
cdr3_aa: CASSLEVRGSNIQYF

d_call: NA
clone_size: few
j_call: TRBJ2-1
v_call: TRBV4-2
cdr3_length: 13
cdr3_nt: TGTGCCAGCAGCCAAGATCTCGGGACTGAGCAGTTCTTC
cdr3_aa: CASSQDLGTEQFF

d_call: NA
clone_size: NA
j_call: TRBJ2-6
v_call: TRBV7-8
cdr3_length: 13
cdr3_nt: TGTGCCAGCAGCTCGGACACGGCCAACGTCCTGACTTTC
cdr3_aa: CASSSDTANVLTF

d_call: NA
clone_size: NA
j_call: TRBJ1-5
v_call: TRBV21-1
cdr3_length: 15
cdr3_nt: TGTGCCAGCAGCCCACGCCCGAGAGGCCATCAGCCCCAGCATTTT
cdr3_aa: CASSPRPRGHQPQHF

d_call: TRBD1
clone_size: few
j_call: TRBJ2-5
v_call: TRBV6-2/TRBV6-3
cdr3_length: 14
cdr3_nt: TGTGCCAGCAGTTTCGGGACAGGGAAAGAGACCCAGTACTTC
cdr3_aa: CASSFGTGKETQYF

d_call: TRBD1
clone_size: NA
j_call: TRBJ1-1
v_call: TRBV5-5
cdr3_length: 14
cdr3_nt: TGTGCCAGCAGCAAACACAGGGGAAACACTGAAGCTTTCTTT
cdr3_aa: CASSKHRGNTEAFF

d_call: TRBD2
clone_size: NA
j_call: TRBJ2-3
v_call: TRBV12-3/TRBV12-4
cdr3_length: 15
cdr3_nt: TGTGCCAGCAGCCGTCCGGGACTAGTTGCAGATACGCAGTATTTT
cdr3_aa: CASSRPGLVADTQYF

d_call: TRBD1
clone_size: NA
j_call: TRBJ1-6
v_call: TRBV25-1
cdr3_length: 13
cdr3_nt: TGTGCCAGCACTTCAGGGGGAGCTTCACCCCTCCACTTT
cdr3_aa: CASTSGGASPLHF

d_call: TRBD2
clone_size: NA
j_call: TRBJ2-5
v_call: TRBV5-1
cdr3_length: 16
cdr3_nt: TGCGCCAGCAGCTTGATCCTAGCGGGGGGGCAAGAGACCCAGTACTTC
cdr3_aa: CASSLILAGGQETQYF

d_call: TRBD1
clone_size: few
j_call: TRBJ1-1
v_call: TRBV5-1
cdr3_length: 12
cdr3_nt: TGCGCCAGCAGCCTCACAGGGGGCGTAGCTTTCTTT
cdr3_aa: CASSLTGGVAFF

d_call: NA
clone_size: NA
j_call: TRBJ2-3
v_call: TRBV29-1
cdr3_length: 12
cdr3_nt: TGCAGCGTGGGAAGCGGCACAGATACGCAGTATTTT
cdr3_aa: CSVGSGTDTQYF

d_call: TRBD2
clone_size: NA
j_call: TRBJ2-5
v_call: TRBV18
cdr3_length: 16
cdr3_nt: TGTGCCAGCTCACCACGTTCCAGGACTAGTGGAGAGACCCAGTACTTC
cdr3_aa: CASSPRSRTSGETQYF

d_call: NA
clone_size: NA
j_call: TRBJ1-1
v_call: TRBV19
cdr3_length: 13
cdr3_nt: TGTGCCAGTAGTATAGACGCGAACACTGAAGCTTTCTTT
cdr3_aa: CASSIDANTEAFF

d_call: NA
clone_size: NA
j_call: TRBJ1-1
v_call: TRBV4-1
cdr3_length: 15
cdr3_nt: TGCGCCAGCAGCCAAGATCCGGGACACTTCACTGAAGCTTTCTTT
cdr3_aa: CASSQDPGHFTEAFF

d_call: NA
clone_size: NA
j_call: TRBJ2-6
v_call: TRBV7-2
cdr3_length: 16
cdr3_nt: TGTGCCAGCAGCTTAGTTAGGAACTCAGGGGCCAACGTCCTGACTTTC
cdr3_aa: CASSLVRNSGANVLTF

d_call: NA
clone_size: few
j_call: TRBJ2-5
v_call: TRBV11-3
cdr3_length: 14
cdr3_nt: TGTGCCAGCAGCCAATCTCAGGGTTCTCGGACCCAGTACTTC
cdr3_aa: CASSQSQGSRTQYF

d_call: NA
clone_size: few
j_call: TRBJ2-5
v_call: TRBV12-3/TRBV12-4
cdr3_length: 14
cdr3_nt: TGTGCCAGCACCGAAGCGACCCAGGGAGAGACCCAGTACTTC
cdr3_aa: CASTEATQGETQYF

d_call: NA
clone_size: NA
j_call: TRBJ2-4
v_call: TRBV11-2
cdr3_length: 11
cdr3_nt: TGTGCCAGACAGCTCGGTCACATTCAGTACTTC
cdr3_aa: CARQLGHIQYF

d_call: TRBD2
clone_size: once
j_call: TRBJ2-7
v_call: TRBV11-2
cdr3_length: 18
cdr3_nt: TGTGCCAGCAGGCCCGGGACTAGCGGGGGATACGACTCCTACGAGCAGTACTTC
cdr3_aa: CASRPGTSGGYDSYEQYF

d_call: NA
clone_size: few
j_call: TRBJ1-2
v_call: TRBV12-3/TRBV12-4
cdr3_length: 15
cdr3_nt: TGTGCCAGCACCCAACTGGGCAGGGGCGACTATGGCTACACCTTC
cdr3_aa: CASTQLGRGDYGYTF

d_call: NA
clone_size: few
j_call: TRBJ2-2
v_call: TRBV25-1
cdr3_length: 16
cdr3_nt: TGTGCCAGCAGTGCCCCAGAGGGACTGAACACCGGGGAGCTGTTTTTT
cdr3_aa: CASSAPEGLNTGELFF

d_call: TRBD1
clone_size: NA
j_call: TRBJ1-3
v_call: TRBV10-3
cdr3_length: 16
cdr3_nt: TGTGCCATCAGTTCCCAGACAGGGTTCTCTGGAAACACCATATATTTT
cdr3_aa: CAISSQTGFSGNTIYF

d_call: TRBD1
clone_size: few
j_call: TRBJ2-7
v_call: TRBV7-2
cdr3_length: 14
cdr3_nt: TGTGCCAGCAGCTTTCGGACAGGGGGCCACGAGCAGTACTTC
cdr3_aa: CASSFRTGGHEQYF

d_call: TRBD2
clone_size: once
j_call: TRBJ2-5
v_call: TRBV10-3
cdr3_length: 15
cdr3_nt: TGTGCCACCAAGGAGACTAGCGGGAGACTGGAGACCCAGTACTTC
cdr3_aa: CATKETSGRLETQYF

d_call: NA
clone_size: NA
j_call: TRBJ1-2
v_call: TRBV4-3
cdr3_length: 18
cdr3_nt: TGCGCCAGCAGCCAAGCTCTGTTCCAGTATAAAAGGGGCGGTGGCTACACCTTC
cdr3_aa: CASSQALFQYKRGGGYTF

d_call: NA
clone_size: NA
j_call: TRBJ2-1
v_call: TRBV20-1
cdr3_length: 13
cdr3_nt: TGCAGTGCTGCCGGGACCCGCTACAATGAGCAGTTCTTC
cdr3_aa: CSAAGTRYNEQFF

d_call: NA
clone_size: NA
j_call: TRBJ2-1
v_call: TRBV7-9
cdr3_length: 14
cdr3_nt: TGTGCCAGCAGTTCCGGGACTGACTACAATGAGCAGTTCTTC
cdr3_aa: CASSSGTDYNEQFF

d_call: NA
clone_size: few
j_call: TRBJ2-3
v_call: TRBV4-1
cdr3_length: 14
cdr3_nt: TGCGCCAGCAGCCAAGATCCCTGGCGAGATACGCAGTATTTT
cdr3_aa: CASSQDPWRDTQYF

d_call: TRBD1
clone_size: NA
j_call: TRBJ2-3
v_call: TRBV4-3
cdr3_length: 18
cdr3_nt: TGCGCCAGCAGCCAAGATCTTGGAAACAGGGGGCTCACAGATACGCAGTATTTT
cdr3_aa: CASSQDLGNRGLTDTQYF

d_call: TRBD1
clone_size: many
j_call: TRBJ2-1
v_call: TRBV7-2
cdr3_length: 15
cdr3_nt: TGTGCCAGCAACCGGGACAGCCATCCCTACAATGAGCAGTTCTTC
cdr3_aa: CASNRDSHPYNEQFF

d_call: NA
clone_size: NA
j_call: TRBJ2-3
v_call: TRBV27
cdr3_length: 11
cdr3_nt: TGTGCCAGCAGTCGGGACCCCACGAAGTATTTT
cdr3_aa: CASSRDPTKYF

d_call: NA
clone_size: many
j_call: TRBJ2-3
v_call: TRBV12-3/TRBV12-4
cdr3_length: 13
cdr3_nt: TGTGCCAGCAGTTGGGCGGGGTCGGATACGCAGTATTTT
cdr3_aa: CASSWAGSDTQYF

d_call: TRBD2
clone_size: many
j_call: TRBJ2-3
v_call: TRBV12-3/TRBV12-4
cdr3_length: 15
cdr3_nt: TGTGCCAGCAGTCCCTCCGCGGGAGAGTCAGATACGCAGTATTTT
cdr3_aa: CASSPSAGESDTQYF

d_call: TRBD2
clone_size: few
j_call: TRBJ2-1
v_call: TRBV19
cdr3_length: 15
cdr3_nt: TGTGCCTCCCAGGTGAACCTAGCGGCGTCCAATGAGCAGTTCTTC
cdr3_aa: CASQVNLAASNEQFF

d_call: NA
clone_size: NA
j_call: TRBJ2-3
v_call: TRBV11-1
cdr3_length: 16
cdr3_nt: TGTGCCAGCAGCCGAGAGTGGGGGGCCGGCACAGATACGCAGTATTTT
cdr3_aa: CASSREWGAGTDTQYF

d_call: TRBD2
clone_size: few
j_call: TRBJ2-3
v_call: TRBV6-5
cdr3_length: 18
cdr3_nt: TGTGCCAGCAGTTACTCCCCCGCCGGGACTAGCGAGGGGAATACGCAGTATTTT
cdr3_aa: CASSYSPAGTSEGNTQYF

d_call: NA
clone_size: many
j_call: TRBJ2-7
v_call: TRBV5-1
cdr3_length: 12
cdr3_nt: TGCGCCAGCAGCTCCCGGAAATACGAGCAGTACTTC
cdr3_aa: CASSSRKYEQYF

d_call: NA
clone_size: few
j_call: TRBJ1-1
v_call: TRBV5-1
cdr3_length: 15
cdr3_nt: TGCGCCAGCAGCACTAGGTCCTTCATGAACACTGAAGCTTTCTTT
cdr3_aa: CASSTRSFMNTEAFF

d_call: NA
clone_size: NA
j_call: TRBJ2-2
v_call: TRBV7-8
cdr3_length: 16
cdr3_nt: TGTGCCAGCAGCTTATTTGGGGGAAGGAACACCGGGGAGCTGTTTTTT
cdr3_aa: CASSLFGGRNTGELFF

d_call: TRBD1
clone_size: NA
j_call: TRBJ1-1
v_call: TRBV12-3/TRBV12-4
cdr3_length: 14
cdr3_nt: TGTGCCAGCAACCGACAGGGACCCCGTACTGAAGCTTTCTTT
cdr3_aa: CASNRQGPRTEAFF

d_call: NA
clone_size: many
j_call: TRBJ1-1
v_call: TRBV29-1
cdr3_length: 13
cdr3_nt: TGCAGCGTTGTGCGGGGACGGAACACTGAAGCTTTCTTT
cdr3_aa: CSVVRGRNTEAFF

d_call: NA
clone_size: few
j_call: TRBJ1-5
v_call: TRBV4-3
cdr3_length: 15
cdr3_nt: TGCGCCAGCAGCCAAGATCAAGGGGAAAGGCAGCCCCAGCATTTT
cdr3_aa: CASSQDQGERQPQHF

d_call: NA
clone_size: NA
j_call: TRBJ2-5
v_call: TRBV28
cdr3_length: 15
cdr3_nt: TGTGCCAGCTTCCTTCACAGGGTATTGTATGAGACCCAGTACTTC
cdr3_aa: CASFLHRVLYETQYF

d_call: TRBD2
clone_size: NA
j_call: TRBJ2-3
v_call: TRBV24-1
cdr3_length: 16
cdr3_nt: TGTGCCACCAGGCCCCGGACTAGCGGATTGTCAGATACGCAGTATTTT
cdr3_aa: CATRPRTSGLSDTQYF

d_call: TRBD2
clone_size: NA
j_call: TRBJ2-7
v_call: TRBV4-2
cdr3_length: 16
cdr3_nt: TGTGCCAGCAGCCAAGTGGGGACTAGTGAGGGGTACGAGCAGTACTTC
cdr3_aa: CASSQVGTSEGYEQYF